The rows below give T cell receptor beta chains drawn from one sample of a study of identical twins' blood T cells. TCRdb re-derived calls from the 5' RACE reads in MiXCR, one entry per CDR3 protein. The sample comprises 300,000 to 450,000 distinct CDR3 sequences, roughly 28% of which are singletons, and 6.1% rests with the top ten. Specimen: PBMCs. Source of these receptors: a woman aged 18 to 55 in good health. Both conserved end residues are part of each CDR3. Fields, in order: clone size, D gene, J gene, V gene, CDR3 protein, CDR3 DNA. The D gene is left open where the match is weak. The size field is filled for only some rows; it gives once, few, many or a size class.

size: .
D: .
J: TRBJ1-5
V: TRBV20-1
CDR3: CSARAQRNQPQHF
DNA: TGCAGTGCCAGAGCACAGCGGAATCAGCCCCAGCATTTT

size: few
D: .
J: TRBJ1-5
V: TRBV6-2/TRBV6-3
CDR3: CASRTPGYQPQHF
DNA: TGTGCCAGCAGAACTCCGGGGTATCAGCCCCAGCATTTT

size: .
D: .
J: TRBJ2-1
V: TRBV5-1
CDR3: CASSLSVGSSYNEQFF
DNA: TGCGCCAGCAGCTTGTCTGTAGGGAGCTCCTACAATGAGCAGTTCTTC

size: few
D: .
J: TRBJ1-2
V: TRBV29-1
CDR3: CSVPQIANYGYTF
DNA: TGCAGCGTCCCGCAGATAGCTAACTATGGCTACACCTTC

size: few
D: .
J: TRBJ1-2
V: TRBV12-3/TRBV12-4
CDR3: CASRIGYTF
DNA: TGTGCCAGCAGGATTGGCTACACCTTC

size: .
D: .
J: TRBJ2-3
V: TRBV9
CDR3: CASSVEGSGTDTQYF
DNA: TGTGCCAGCAGCGTAGAGGGTTCGGGCACAGATACGCAGTATTTT

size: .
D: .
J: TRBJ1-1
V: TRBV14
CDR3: CASSLEKSFF
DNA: TGTGCCAGCAGCCTGGAAAAGTCTTTCTTT

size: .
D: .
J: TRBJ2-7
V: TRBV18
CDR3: CASSSEAYEQYF
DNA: TGTGCCAGCTCATCCGAAGCCTACGAGCAGTACTTC

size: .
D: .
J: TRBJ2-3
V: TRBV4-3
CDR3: CASSQAASRDTQYF
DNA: TGCGCCAGCAGCCAAGCGGCTAGCCGGGATACGCAGTATTTT

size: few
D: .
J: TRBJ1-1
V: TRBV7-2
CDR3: CASSQWFVNTEAFF
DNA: TGTGCCAGCAGCCAGTGGTTTGTGAACACTGAAGCTTTCTTT

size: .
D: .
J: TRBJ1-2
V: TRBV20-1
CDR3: CSARASDSHGYTF
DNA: TGCAGTGCTAGGGCTTCGGACAGCCATGGCTACACCTTC

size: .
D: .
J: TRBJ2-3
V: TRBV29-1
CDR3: CSASGSSSTDTQYF
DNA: TGCAGCGCCTCGGGGAGTTCTAGCACAGATACGCAGTATTTT

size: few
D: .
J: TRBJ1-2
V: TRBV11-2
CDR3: CASSLGGRVANYGYTF
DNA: TGTGCCAGCAGCTTAGGGGGGCGTGTGGCTAACTATGGCTACACCTTC

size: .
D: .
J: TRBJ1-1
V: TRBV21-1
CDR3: CASSAGTGPNTEAFF
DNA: TGTGCCAGCAGCGCCGGGACAGGACCGAACACTGAAGCTTTCTTT

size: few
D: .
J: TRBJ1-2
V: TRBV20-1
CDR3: CSAYYRVPSHGYTF
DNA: TGCAGTGCTTACTACAGGGTCCCTAGCCATGGCTACACCTTC

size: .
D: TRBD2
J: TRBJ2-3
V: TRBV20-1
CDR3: CSAILARRADTQYF
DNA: TGCAGTGCTATACTAGCGCGAAGGGCAGATACGCAGTATTTT

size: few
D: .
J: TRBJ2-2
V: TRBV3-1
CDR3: CASSQDGTRIVGELFF
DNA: TGTGCCAGCAGCCAAGATGGGACACGAATCGTCGGGGAGCTGTTTTTT

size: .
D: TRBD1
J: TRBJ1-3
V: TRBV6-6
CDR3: CASSGDRAAGNTIYF
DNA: TGTGCCAGCAGCGGTGACAGGGCGGCCGGAAACACCATATATTTT

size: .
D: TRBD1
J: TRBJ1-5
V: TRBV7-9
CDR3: CASSLAGGRQPQHF
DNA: TGTGCCAGCAGCTTAGCAGGGGGCAGGCAGCCCCAGCATTTT

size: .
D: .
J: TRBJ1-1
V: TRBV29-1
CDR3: CSVPGGTEAFF
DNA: TGCAGCGTTCCCGGGGGCACTGAAGCTTTCTTT

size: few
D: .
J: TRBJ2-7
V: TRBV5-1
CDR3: CASSLGTTETYEQYF
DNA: TGCGCCAGCAGCTTGGGGACTACTGAAACCTACGAGCAGTACTTC

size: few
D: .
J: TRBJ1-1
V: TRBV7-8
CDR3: CASSLAAGLNTEAFF
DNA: TGTGCCAGCAGCTTAGCGGCAGGGCTGAACACTGAAGCTTTCTTT

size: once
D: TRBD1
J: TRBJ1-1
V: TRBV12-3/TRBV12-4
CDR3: CASSLGQGTGAFF
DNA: TGTGCCAGCAGTTTAGGACAGGGTACTGGGGCTTTCTTT

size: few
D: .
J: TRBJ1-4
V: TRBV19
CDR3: CASCGSGREKLFF
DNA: TGTGCCAGTTGTGGTTCAGGGCGGGAAAAACTGTTTTTT

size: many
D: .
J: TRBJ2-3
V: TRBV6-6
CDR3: CASIAADTQYF
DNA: TGTGCCAGCATAGCGGCAGATACGCAGTATTTT

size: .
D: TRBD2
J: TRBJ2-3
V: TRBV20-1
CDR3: CSASGRDTQYF
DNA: TGCAGTGCTAGCGGGAGGGATACGCAGTATTTT

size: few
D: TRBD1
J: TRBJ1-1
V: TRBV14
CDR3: CASSRTGDVEAFF
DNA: TGTGCCAGCAGCCGGACAGGGGACGTTGAAGCTTTCTTT

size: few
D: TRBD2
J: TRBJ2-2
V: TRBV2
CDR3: CASLPRAGVPTGELFF
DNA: TGTGCCAGTTTACCCCGAGCGGGAGTACCCACCGGGGAGCTGTTTTTT

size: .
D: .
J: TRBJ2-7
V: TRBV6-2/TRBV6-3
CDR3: CASSTFAYEQYF
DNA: TGTGCCAGCAGTACATTCGCCTACGAGCAGTACTTC

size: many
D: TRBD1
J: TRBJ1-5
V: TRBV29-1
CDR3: CSVGGQGINQPQHF
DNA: TGCAGCGTTGGGGGACAGGGGATCAATCAGCCCCAGCATTTT

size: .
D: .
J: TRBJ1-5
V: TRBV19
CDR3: CASSIPRGNQPQHF
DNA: TGTGCCAGTAGTATCCCCAGGGGTAATCAGCCCCAGCATTTT

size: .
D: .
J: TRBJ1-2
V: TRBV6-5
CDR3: CASSYAGERDGYTF
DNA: TGTGCCAGCAGTTACGCAGGGGAAAGGGATGGCTACACCTTC

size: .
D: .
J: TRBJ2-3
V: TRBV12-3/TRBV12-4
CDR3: CVSSPQSTSTDTQYF
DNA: TGTGTCAGCAGTCCTCAGTCCACTAGCACAGATACGCAGTATTTT

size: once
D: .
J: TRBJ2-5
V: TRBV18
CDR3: CASSVNHRFQETQYF
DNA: TGTGCCAGCTCAGTCAACCACAGGTTCCAAGAGACCCAGTACTTC

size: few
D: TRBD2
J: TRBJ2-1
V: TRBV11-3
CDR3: CASSPRSSGRRNEQLF
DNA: TGTGCCAGCAGCCCCCGTTCTAGCGGGAGGCGGAATGAGCAGCTCTTC

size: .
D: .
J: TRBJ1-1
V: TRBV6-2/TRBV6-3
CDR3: CASRDPMAWTEAFF
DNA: TGTGCCAGCAGGGATCCGATGGCGTGGACTGAAGCTTTCTTT

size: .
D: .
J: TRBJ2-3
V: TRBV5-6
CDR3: CASSSPNPLANPTDTQYF
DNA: TGTGCCAGCAGCTCCCCCAACCCTCTAGCGAACCCAACAGATACGCAGTATTTT

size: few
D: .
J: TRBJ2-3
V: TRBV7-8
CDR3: CASSRIPSTDTQYF
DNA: TGTGCCAGCAGCCGCATTCCTAGCACAGATACGCAGTATTTT

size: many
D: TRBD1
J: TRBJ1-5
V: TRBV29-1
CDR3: CSVQGDSYQPQHF
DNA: TGCAGCGTTCAAGGGGACAGCTATCAGCCCCAGCATTTT

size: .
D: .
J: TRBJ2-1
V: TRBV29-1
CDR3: CSVEVGQGSYNEQFF
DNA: TGCAGCGTTGAAGTCGGCCAGGGCTCCTACAATGAGCAGTTCTTC

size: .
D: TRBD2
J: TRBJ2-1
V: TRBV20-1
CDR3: CSARDLRLAGHNEQFF
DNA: TGCAGTGCTAGAGATCTCAGGCTAGCGGGCCACAATGAGCAGTTCTTC

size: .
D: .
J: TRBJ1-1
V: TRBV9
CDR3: CASSDTLITEAFF
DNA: TGTGCCAGCAGCGACACCCTGATTACTGAAGCTTTCTTT

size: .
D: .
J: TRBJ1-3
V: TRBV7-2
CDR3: CASSFFSGLRGNTIYF
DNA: TGTGCCAGCAGCTTCTTTTCAGGTCTGCGCGGAAACACCATATATTTT

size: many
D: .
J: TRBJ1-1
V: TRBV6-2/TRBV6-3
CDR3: CASTTGYTEAFF
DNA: TGTGCCAGCACAACAGGGTACACTGAAGCTTTCTTT

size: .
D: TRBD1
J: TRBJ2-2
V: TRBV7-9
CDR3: CASSFGTEYAGELFF
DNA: TGTGCCAGCAGCTTTGGGACAGAGTACGCCGGGGAGCTGTTTTTT

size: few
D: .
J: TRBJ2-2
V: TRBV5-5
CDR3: CASSYGSGELFF
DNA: TGTGCCAGCAGCTATGGCTCCGGGGAGCTGTTTTTT

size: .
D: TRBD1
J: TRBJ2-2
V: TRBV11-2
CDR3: CASSYTGQGPSRELFF
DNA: TGTGCCAGCAGTTATACGGGACAGGGCCCTTCACGGGAGCTGTTTTTT

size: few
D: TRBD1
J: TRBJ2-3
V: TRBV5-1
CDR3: CASSFRTGAGDTQYF
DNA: TGCGCCAGCAGCTTCCGTACAGGGGCGGGAGATACGCAGTATTTT

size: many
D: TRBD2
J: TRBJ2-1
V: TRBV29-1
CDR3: CSVVPSGSFSFEQFF
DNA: TGCAGCGTCGTTCCTAGCGGGAGTTTTTCTTTTGAGCAGTTCTTC

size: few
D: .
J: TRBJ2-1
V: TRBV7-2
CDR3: CASSLNGPSSYNEQFF
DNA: TGTGCCAGCAGCCTAAACGGTCCAAGCTCCTACAATGAGCAGTTCTTC

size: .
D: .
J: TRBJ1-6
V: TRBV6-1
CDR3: CASSEAHTSTANSPLHF
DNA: TGTGCCAGCAGTGAAGCGCATACCTCTACCGCGAATTCACCCCTCCACTTT

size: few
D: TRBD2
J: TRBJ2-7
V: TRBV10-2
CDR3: CASSDSGTSFYEQYF
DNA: TGCGCCAGCAGTGATTCCGGGACTAGCTTTTACGAGCAGTACTTC

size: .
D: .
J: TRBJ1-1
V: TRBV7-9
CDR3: CASSLESVTTEAFF
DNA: TGTGCCAGCAGCTTAGAAAGTGTTACCACTGAAGCTTTCTTT

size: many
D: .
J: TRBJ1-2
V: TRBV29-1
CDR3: CSVEKQKTYGYTF
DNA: TGCAGCGTTGAGAAACAGAAGACCTATGGCTACACCTTC

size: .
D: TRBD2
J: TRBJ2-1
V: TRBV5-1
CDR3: CASSLVGSGRPNEQFF
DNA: TGCGCCAGCAGCTTGGTCGGTAGCGGGAGACCTAATGAGCAGTTCTTC

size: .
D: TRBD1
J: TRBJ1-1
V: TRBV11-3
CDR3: CASSSRTDRGRLNTEAFF
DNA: TGTGCCAGCAGCTCCAGGACGGACAGGGGCCGTTTGAACACTGAAGCTTTCTTT

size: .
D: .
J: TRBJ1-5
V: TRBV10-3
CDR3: CVGGGGAHQPQHF
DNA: TGTGTCGGGGGAGGGGGGGCACATCAGCCCCAGCATTTT

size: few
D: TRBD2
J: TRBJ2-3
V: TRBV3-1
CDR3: CASKTRSGGATDTQYF
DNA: TGTGCCAGCAAAACCCGTAGCGGGGGGGCCACAGATACGCAGTATTTT

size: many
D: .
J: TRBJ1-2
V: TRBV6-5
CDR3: CASTYGPSLPYGYTF
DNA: TGTGCCAGCACCTATGGACCGTCCCTTCCTTATGGCTACACCTTC